This TCR beta chain was identified in a study of early T cells in non-severe SARS-CoV-2 infection. This clonotype was seen a handful of times. TCRdb analysed the 5' RACE reads with MiXCR anew, one entry per CDR3 protein. The top ten hold less than 4.5% of the sample, which has about 110,000 distinct CDR3 sequences, around 12% seen once. The CDR3 totals 14 residues. CDR1 is KGHSH, CDR2 LQKENI, per germline. V lost 3 bases to trimming and J lost 1 base, with 9 bases between them. The starting material was whole blood, obtained at baseline. The chain couples TRBV18 to TRBJ1-1; the D gene is possibly TRBD1 (5 bases). The receptor comes from an adult who was a healthcare worker with PCR-confirmed SARS-CoV-2 infection or an uninfected control (not recorded which). CDR3 loop: CASSPLTANTEAFF. In DNA form, the CDR3 reads TGTGCCAGCTCACCGCTGACAGCGAACACTGAAGCTTTCTTT.